This T cell receptor (beta chain) comes out of a study of radiotherapy plus CTLA-4 blockade in lung cancer. CDR3 length: 17 residues. With 2 bases clipped from V and 0 bases from J, the junction kept 10 bases outside the gene matches. Sequencing used immunoSEQ multiplex PCR; TCRdb keeps in-frame clones, though not all of them. The sample records under 90,000 clones, about three quarters being singletons. The sequence was collected from a human donor with non-small cell lung cancer that progressed on radiotherapy plus ipilimumab. This rearrangement joins TRBV5-3 to TRBJ2-7, with 8 bases lining up with TRBD1. TRBV5-3 is flagged as an ORF with uncertain function. This specimen consisted of peripheral blood, obtained from a patient treated with radiotherapy plus ipilimumab. The CDR3: CARSLRVGQGYSYEQYF. CDR3 coding DNA: TGTGCCAGAAGCTTACGGGTTGGACAGGGTTACTCCTACGAGCAGTACTTC.